This T cell receptor (beta chain) was captured in a study of CD8 T cells in Susac syndrome. CDR1 and CDR2 (germline): LGHDT, YNNKEL (reference sequence). The CDR3 is 14 residues long. The V end lost 1 base, the J end lost 7 bases, and 13 bases lay between the germline ends. Random hexamers were used to reverse transcribe an amount of about 0.5 to 1 ug RNA. An immunoSEQ multiplex PCR generated amplified TCR beta CDR3 products spanning 54 Vbeta and 13 Jbeta. TCRdb processed the immunoSEQ multiplex PCR reads anew with MiXCR; each CDR3 protein has one entry. The sample lists more than 90,000 distinct CDR3 sequences; 85% to 95% were seen once. TCR beta sequences were obtained from blood CD8+ and CD4+ T cells. Purification of the CD8+ and CD4+ T cells relied on negative isolation, and TEMRA cells underwent FACS enrichment.

The chain couples TRBV3-1 to TRBJ2-5; the D gene is possibly TRBD1 (5 bases). Sequenced input: CD4+ T cells from PBMCs. This sequence was found in a human donor with multiple sclerosis. CDR3 residues: CASSQGIQERTQYF. The CDR3 DNA follows: TGTGCCAGCAGCCAAGGGATACAGGAAAGGACCCAGTACTTC.